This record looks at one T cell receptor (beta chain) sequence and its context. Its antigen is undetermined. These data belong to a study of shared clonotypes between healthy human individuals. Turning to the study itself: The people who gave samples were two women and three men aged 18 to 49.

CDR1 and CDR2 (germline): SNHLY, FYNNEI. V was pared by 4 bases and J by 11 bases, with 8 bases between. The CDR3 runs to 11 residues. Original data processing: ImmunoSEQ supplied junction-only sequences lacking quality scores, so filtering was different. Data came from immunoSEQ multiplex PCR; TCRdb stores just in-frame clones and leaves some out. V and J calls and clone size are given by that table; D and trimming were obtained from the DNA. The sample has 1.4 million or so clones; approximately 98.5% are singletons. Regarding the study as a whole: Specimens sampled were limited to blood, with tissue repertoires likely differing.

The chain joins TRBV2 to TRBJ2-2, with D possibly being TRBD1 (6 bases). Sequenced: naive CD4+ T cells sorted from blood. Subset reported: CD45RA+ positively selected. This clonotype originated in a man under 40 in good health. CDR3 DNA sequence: TGTGCCAGCAGTGGGACAGTTGAGCTGTTTTTT. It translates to CASSGTVELFF.